Shown below are 27 T cell receptor beta chains from a single sample sequenced in a study of a mutant IDH1 vaccine in newly diagnosed glioma. The antigens these receptors bind are not known. Indicated time point: week 5, during vaccination. Topical imiquimod accompanied each vaccine dose, which consisted of 300 ug of mutant IDH1 20-mer peptide. Profiled with immunoSEQ multiplex PCR; TCRdb holds only in-frame clones, not every one. The sample lists about 40,000 clones; about 89% were seen once. Sequenced material: PBMCs, taken from a glioma patient whose treatment included an IDH1 peptide vaccine. The receptors here all came from a man aged 45-60 years with glioma.

The gene calls are TRBV19 and TRBJ1-2, with 9 bases that match TRBD1. Unmatched junction bases numbered 5, after V lost 7 bases and J lost 2 bases. This CDR3 comprises 14 residues. Per germline, CDR1 LNHDA and CDR2 SQIVND (reference sequence). The CDR3 reads CASTRQGVNYGYTF. As DNA, the CDR3 is TGTGCCAGTACGCGACAGGGGGTCAACTATGGCTACACCTTC.

J is TRBJ2-7 and V is TRBV9, with TRBD2 as a possible D gene (6 bases). The germline CDR1 and CDR2 sequences are SGDLS and YYNGEE. The CDR3 length is 16 residues. Trimming cost V 0 bases and J 3 bases, with 16 bases left between them. CDR3 in DNA: TGTGCCAGCAGCGTAGAGCCCTCAGGAGGGCTCTACGAGCAGTACTTC. It translates to CASSVEPSGGLYEQYF.

The rearrangement uses TRBV30 and TRBJ2-5, with a possible D match to TRBD1 (5 bases). Germline values: CDR1 GTSNPN, CDR2 SVGIG (reference sequence). The CDR3 is made up of 14 amino acids. Trimming took off 3 bases at V and 6 bases at J, with 17 bases between the two ends. This CDR3 is CAWRDGAAEQTQYF. The CDR3 DNA reads TGTGCCTGGAGAGATGGGGCCGCTGAACAGACCCAGTACTTC.

This clone is a singleton in its sample. This chain uses TRBV25-1 with TRBJ2-5; D call uncertain. Germline V lookup: CDR1 MGHDK, CDR2 SYGVNS. This CDR3 is built from 15 residues. The V gene lost 4 bases and the J gene lost 5 bases, with 17 bases spanning the gap. The CDR3 loop is CASSGQTRLGETQYF. The CDR3 region has the DNA TGTGCCAGCAGTGGTCAAACCCGGCTGGGGGAGACCCAGTACTTC.

CDR3 in DNA: TGTGCCAGCAGTTACGATCGGGGGCGCACTGAAGCTTTCTTT. Protein: CASSYDRGRTEAFF. V and J are TRBV6-5 and TRBJ1-1, with D possibly TRBD1 on 6 matching bases. Trimming stripped 2 bases from V and 4 bases from J, with 11 bases between. This CDR3 is 14 amino acids long. Germline V CDR1 and CDR2: MNHEY, SVGAGI.

The rearrangement links TRBV4-1 to TRBJ2-7; D possibly matches TRBD1 or TRBD2 (6 bases each). The CDR3 has 13 amino acids. The ends were cut back, 1 base at V and 6 bases at J, with 10 bases in the middle. Germline CDR1 is MGHRA and CDR2 is YSYEKL. CDR3 region: CASSQGRGFEQYF. The CDR3 DNA reads as TGCGCCAGCAGCCAAGGGAGGGGGTTCGAGCAGTACTTC.

This chain uses TRBV7-2 with TRBJ1-5; D is unresolved. The CDR3 covers 16 residues. V lost 5 bases, J lost 1 base, and 15 bases lay in between. Germline V CDR1 and CDR2: SGHTA, FQGNSA. CDR3 nucleotide sequence: TGTGCCAGCAGCCCTCCGGCGGGCAAGAGCAATCAGCCCCAGCATTTT. Translating it yields CASSPPAGKSNQPQHF. Supplemented by reference TRBV7-2 and TRBJ1-5, the full variable domain reads GAGVSQSPSNKVTEKGKDVELRCDPISGHTALYWYRQSLGQGLEFLIYFQGNSAPDKSGLPSDRFSAERTGGSVSTLTIQRTQQEDSAVYLCASSPPAGKSNQPQHFGDGTRLSIL.

The gene calls are TRBV10-3 and TRBJ2-1; the D gene is possibly TRBD2 (5 bases). The CDR3 loop spans 12 amino acids. V lost 8 bases to trimming and J lost 7 bases, with 12 bases between them. CDR1 is ENHRY, CDR2 SYGVKD, per germline. The CDR3 bases are TGTGCCATCCATGGTCGGGGTAATGAGCAGTTCTTC. Translating it yields CAIHGRGNEQFF.

CDR3 in DNA: TGCGCCAGCAGCTTGGCAGGGTCCGGGCGCGAGCAGTACTTC. Its protein product is CASSLAGSGREQYF. The V and J genes are TRBV5-1 and TRBJ2-7, with D perhaps matching TRBD1 (5 bases). There are 14 residues in the CDR3. Trimming removed 0 bases from V and 6 bases from J, with 13 bases in between. Germline V gene data show CDR1 as SGHRS and CDR2 as YFSETQ.

V is TRBV4-3 and J is TRBJ2-3; D may be TRBD1 or TRBD2 (5 bases each). The germline CDR1 and CDR2 sequences are LGHNA and YSLEER. V was trimmed by 2 bases and J by 0 bases, leaving 15 bases between them. The CDR3 extends over 17 amino acids. The CDR3 DNA sequence: TGCGCCAGCAGCCAACCCGGTGGGGGTGTTAGCACAGATACGCAGTATTTT. Amino acids: CASSQPGGGVSTDTQYF.

The chain combines TRBV30 with TRBJ2-3; D might be TRBD2 (5 bases). The germline gives CDR1 GTSNPN, CDR2 SVGIG (reference sequence). This CDR3 comprises 12 residues. CDR3 sequence: CATIYRGWTQYF. The CDR3 region has the DNA TGTGCTACGATTTATCGGGGTTGGACGCAGTATTTT. Using reference TRBV30 and TRBJ2-3 for the parts outside the CDR3, the full variable domain is SQTIHQWPATLVQPVGSPLSLECTVEGTSNPNLYWYRQAAGRGLQLLFYSVGIGQISSEVPQNLSASRPQDRQFILSSKKLLLSDSGFYLCATIYRGWTQYFGPGTRLTVL.

The chain is built from TRBV30 and TRBJ1-1; unclear D gene. CDR3 length: 14 residues. Trimming shortened V by 1 base and J by 4 bases, and 13 bases separated the two germline ends. Germline V gene sequence: CDR1 GTSNPN, CDR2 SVGIG (reference sequence). CDR3: CAWSAPGGRTEAFF. DNA for the CDR3: TGTGCCTGGAGTGCTCCGGGAGGCCGCACTGAAGCTTTCTTT.

This clone was seen only once. The chain combines TRBV5-1 with TRBJ1-2, with 7 nucleotides matching TRBD1. The CDR3 has 14 residues. Trimming at V came to 4 bases and at J to 3 bases, leaving 6 bases not matched to a gene. CDR1 is SGHRS, CDR2 YFSETQ, per germline. The CDR3 DNA reads as TGCGCCAGCAGCGAAGGGGACAGTTACTATGGCTACACCTTC. Encoded protein: CASSEGDSYYGYTF.

The gene calls are TRBV6-6 and TRBJ2-1; D is unclear. This CDR3 spans 15 amino acids. The V and J ends lost 0 bases and 7 bases respectively, with 13 bases between them. Germline CDR1 reads MNHNY; CDR2 reads SVGAGI (reference sequence). CDR3 nucleotide sequence: TGTGCCAGCAGTTACTCGCACGGTACGTTTAATGAGCAGTTCTTC. Translation: CASSYSHGTFNEQFF.

The V call is TRBV5-6, the J call TRBJ1-4, with D unclear. The CDR3 totals 11 residues. CDR1 and CDR2 from the germline V gene are SGHDT and YYEEEE. Trimming pared 1 base from V and 5 bases from J, leaving 0 bases between. The CDR3 nucleotides read TGTGCCAGCAGCTTGAATGAAAAACTGTTTTTT. Residues: CASSLNEKLFF.

This rearrangement joins TRBV5-1 to TRBJ2-7, with TRBD1 matching over 9 bases. V was pared by 9 bases and J by 5 bases, with 12 bases of the junction left unmatched. Germline lookup yields CDR1 SGHRS and CDR2 YFSETQ. This CDR3 is built from 14 residues. The chain's CDR3 is CATNPGQGVNEQYF. The CDR3 DNA reads as TGCGCCACCAATCCGGGACAGGGTGTGAACGAGCAGTACTTC.

The chain uses TRBV28 and TRBJ2-7; 8 bases line up with TRBD1. V gave up 6 bases and J gave up 2 bases; unmatched junction bases: 12. The CDR3 has 16 amino acids. Per germline, CDR1 MDHEN and CDR2 SYDVKM. CDR3 loop: CASSYGPGQDPYEQYF. In DNA, the CDR3 is TGTGCCAGCAGCTATGGCCCGGGACAGGACCCCTACGAGCAGTACTTC.

This sequence joins TRBV5-1 and TRBJ2-7, with no clear D. V was clipped by 0 bases and J by 10 bases, with 8 bases between them. The V gene's germline CDR1 is SGHRS and CDR2 YFSETQ. CDR3 length: 11 amino acids. In DNA, the CDR3 is TGCGCCAGCAGCTTGGGACCGTCACAGTACTTC. It yields the protein CASSLGPSQYF.

The chain recombines TRBV4-1 with TRBJ1-5, with TRBD1 as a possible D gene (5 bases). The V gene lost 3 bases and the J gene lost 11 bases, with 14 bases spanning the gap. CDR1 and CDR2 from the germline V gene are MGHRA and YSYEKL. The CDR3 is 13 residues long. The CDR3 nucleotides read TGCGCCAGCAGCCAGAAAGTTCAGGGAGCCCAGCATTTT. Amino acids: CASSQKVQGAQHF.

The chain carries TRBV4-2 and TRBJ2-2; the D gene is possibly TRBD1 (5 bases). With 0 bases removed from V and 9 bases from J, the gap between germline ends came to 11 bases. CDR1 LGHNA and CDR2 YNFKEQ come from the germline V gene. The CDR3 has 14 residues. This chain's CDR3 is CASSQEGAPRELFF. As DNA, the CDR3 is TGTGCCAGCAGCCAAGAAGGGGCCCCCCGGGAGCTGTTTTTT.

The chain carries TRBV7-9 and TRBJ1-4, with D possibly matching TRBD1 (5 bases). The V and J ends lost 5 bases and 0 bases respectively, with 19 bases between them. CDR1 SEHNR and CDR2 FQNEAQ come from the germline V gene (reference sequence). The CDR3 runs to 18 residues. The CDR3 sequence is CASSPRRGRTTTNEKLFF. The CDR3 region has the DNA TGTGCCAGCAGCCCCCGGAGGGGACGCACGACAACTAATGAAAAACTGTTTTTT.

For the CDR3, the DNA is TGTGCCAGCAGCCAAGAAAACAGGGGGACCTACGAGCAGTACTTC. Translated, it gives CASSQENRGTYEQYF. The chain is built from TRBV14 and TRBJ2-7, with 8 bases matching TRBD1. The CDR3 sequence is 15 residues long. V lost 0 bases to trimming and J lost 2 bases; unmatched junction nucleotides: 3. Germline loops: CDR1 SGHDN, CDR2 FVKESK.

In its sample, this clone was seen once. The chain joins TRBV27 to TRBJ2-3; D not resolved. Per germline, CDR1 MNHEY and CDR2 SMNVEV (reference sequence). CDR3 length: 15 residues. The V gene lost 6 bases and the J gene lost 0 bases, with 13 bases spanning the gap. CDR3 sequence reads: CASRMTRASTDTQYF. CDR3 nucleotides: TGTGCCAGCAGAATGACTCGAGCTAGCACAGATACGCAGTATTTT.

The J gene is TRBJ2-2, the V gene TRBV7-8, with TRBD1 identical over 10 bases. This CDR3 comprises 17 residues. V lost 2 bases to trimming and J lost 0 bases; unmatched junction nucleotides: 3. From germline, CDR1 is SGHVS and CDR2 FQNEAQ. CDR3 sequence: CASSLTGQGANTGELFF. The DNA of the CDR3 is TGTGCCAGCAGCTTAACAGGACAGGGGGCGAACACCGGGGAGCTGTTTTTT.

This clone occurred a few times. The V call is TRBV10-3, the J call TRBJ1-2; D remains ambiguous. The CDR3 length is 16 residues. V shed 3 bases and J shed 2 bases, with 16 bases lying between them. Looked up from germline, CDR1 is ENHRY and CDR2 is SYGVKD. The CDR3 spells CAISEWQQVTNYGYTF. CDR3 nucleotides: TGTGCCATCAGTGAATGGCAGCAGGTGACAAACTATGGCTACACCTTC.

The V call is TRBV5-5, the J call TRBJ2-7; perhaps TRBD2 as D (6 bases). The length of the CDR3 is 13 residues. The V and J ends lost 4 bases and 2 bases respectively, with 10 bases between them. CDR1 SGHKS and CDR2 YYEKEE come from the germline V gene (reference sequence). CDR3 loop: CASSPRLAYEQYF. CDR3 bases: TGTGCCAGCAGCCCCCGACTAGCCTACGAGCAGTACTTC.

This chain links TRBV4-1 with TRBJ2-7; possible D gene TRBD2, 5 bases. Trimming removed 1 base at V and 4 bases at J, with 17 bases between. From germline, CDR1 is MGHRA and CDR2 YSYEKL. The CDR3 loop spans 16 amino acids. The CDR3 sequence is CASSQGEGTPMYEQYF. The CDR3 DNA reads as TGCGCCAGCAGCCAAGGTGAGGGTACCCCTATGTACGAGCAGTACTTC.